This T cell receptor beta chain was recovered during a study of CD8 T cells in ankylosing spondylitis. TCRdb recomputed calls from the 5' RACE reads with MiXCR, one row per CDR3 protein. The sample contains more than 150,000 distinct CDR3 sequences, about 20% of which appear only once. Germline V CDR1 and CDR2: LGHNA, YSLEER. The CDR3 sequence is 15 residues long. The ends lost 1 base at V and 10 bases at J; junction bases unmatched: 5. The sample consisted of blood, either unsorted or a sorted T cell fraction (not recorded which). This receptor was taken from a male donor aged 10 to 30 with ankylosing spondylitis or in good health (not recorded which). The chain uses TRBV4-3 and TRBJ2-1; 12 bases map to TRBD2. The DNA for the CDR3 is TGCGCCAGCAGCCAAGGACTAGCGGGAGTAGGAGAGCAGTTCTTC. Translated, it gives CASSQGLAGVGEQFF.